The T cell receptor beta chain described here comes from a study of radiotherapy plus CTLA-4 blockade in lung cancer. Study-level results: In blood, after radiotherapy plus ipilimumab, tumor-derived TCR clones expanded.

J was trimmed by 2 bases and V by 6 bases; bases with no gene match: 0. CDR3 length: 13 amino acids. Germline V gene lookup returns CDR1 MNHEY and CDR2 SVGAGI. A word on this clone: Its target is unknown.

Generated by immunoSEQ multiplex PCR, the TCRdb table keeps only in-frame clones and is missing some. The sample lists some 78,000 clones; 70% to 90% were seen once. The TCR was taken from a human donor with non-small cell lung cancer who had stable disease on radiotherapy plus ipilimumab. The source material was peripheral blood, sampled from a patient treated with radiotherapy plus ipilimumab. The V call is TRBV6-5, the J call TRBJ1-5; 8 bases are shared with TRBD1. The CDR3: CASRDRGNQPQHF. Here the CDR3 DNA reads TGTGCCAGCAGGGACAGGGGCAATCAGCCCCAGCATTTT.